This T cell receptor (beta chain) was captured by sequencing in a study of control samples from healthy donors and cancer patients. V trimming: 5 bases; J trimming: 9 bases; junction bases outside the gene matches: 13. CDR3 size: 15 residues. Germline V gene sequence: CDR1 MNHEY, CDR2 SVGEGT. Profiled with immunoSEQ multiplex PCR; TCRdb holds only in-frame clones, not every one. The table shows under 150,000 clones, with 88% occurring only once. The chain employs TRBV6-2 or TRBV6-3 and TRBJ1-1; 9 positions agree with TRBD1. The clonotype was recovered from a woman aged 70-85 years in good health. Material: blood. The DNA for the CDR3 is TGTGCCAGCAGTCGGCCGGGGACAGGGAAGGAACAAGCTTTCTTT. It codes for CASSRPGTGKEQAFF.